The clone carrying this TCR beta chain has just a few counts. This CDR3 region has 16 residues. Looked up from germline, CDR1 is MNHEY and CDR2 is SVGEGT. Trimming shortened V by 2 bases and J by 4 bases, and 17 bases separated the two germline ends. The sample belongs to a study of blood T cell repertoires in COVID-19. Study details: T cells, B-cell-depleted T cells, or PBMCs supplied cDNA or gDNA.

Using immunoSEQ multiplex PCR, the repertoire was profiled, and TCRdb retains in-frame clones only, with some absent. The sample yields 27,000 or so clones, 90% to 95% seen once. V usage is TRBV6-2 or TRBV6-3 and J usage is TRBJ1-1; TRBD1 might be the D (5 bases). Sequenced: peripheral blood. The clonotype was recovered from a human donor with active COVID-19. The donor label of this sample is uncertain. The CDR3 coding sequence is TGTGCCAGCAGTTACCACTCTGTACCGGGGGTCACTGAAGCTTTCTTT. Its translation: CASSYHSVPGVTEAFF.